One sample yielded the 9 T cell receptor beta chains listed below, sequenced in a study of cytomegalovirus exposure and HLA in healthy donors. Both 60 Vbeta primers and 13 Jbeta primers went into the PCR. Profiled with immunoSEQ multiplex PCR; TCRdb holds only in-frame clones, not every one. The data show fewer than 120,000 clones, roughly 80% seen once. The sequenced sample was PBMCs. These receptors all stem from a woman between 25 and 40 years old in good health and CMV-seronegative.

The gene calls are TRBV30 and TRBJ1-6; TRBD1 matches 10 bases. The CDR3 contains 14 residues. Trimming took 5 bases from V and 10 from J; bases not matched to a gene: 8. Germline loops: CDR1 GTSNPN, CDR2 SVGIG (reference sequence). CDR3 sequence (DNA): TGTGCCTGGGGCCGGGACAGGGGTTTGTCACCCCTCCACTTT. This codes for CAWGRDRGLSPLHF.

V and J are TRBV7-3 and TRBJ2-3; D gene uncertain. V was clipped by 1 base and J by 4 bases, with 9 bases between them. Per germline, CDR1 SGHTA and CDR2 FQGTGA. The CDR3 runs to 14 residues. The CDR3 loop is CASSLRHPADTQYF. CDR3 nucleotide sequence: TGTGCCAGCAGCTTAAGACATCCCGCAGATACGCAGTATTTT.

The V call is TRBV7-9, the J call TRBJ1-2; 12 positions agree with TRBD1. This CDR3 comprises 15 residues. Trimming removed 5 bases from V and 8 bases from J; junction bases left unmatched: 9. Germline CDR1 and CDR2: SEHNR and FQNEAQ (reference sequence). CDR3 sequence reads: CASSEGTGGVEGYTF. CDR3 DNA: TGTGCCAGCAGCGAGGGGACAGGGGGCGTAGAGGGCTACACCTTC.

The chain uses TRBV5-1 and TRBJ2-5; maybe TRBD1 (5 bases). Germline V gene sequence: CDR1 SGHRS, CDR2 YFSETQ. V lost 0 bases to trimming and J lost 8 bases, with 14 bases between them. CDR3 length equals 14 residues. CDR3 sequence (DNA): TGCGCCAGCAGCTTGGGACAGCTGATGAAAACCCAGTACTTC. As protein: CASSLGQLMKTQYF.

This chain links TRBV13 with TRBJ1-1; TRBD1 matches at 8 bases. CDR1 is PRHDT, CDR2 FYEKMQ, per germline (reference sequence). This CDR3 has 17 residues. Trimming took 5 bases from V and 4 from J; bases not matched to a gene: 15. This CDR3 reads CASSPPRGQGGFTEAFF. For the CDR3, the DNA is TGTGCCAGCAGCCCCCCCAGGGGGCAGGGGGGTTTCACTGAAGCTTTCTTT.

The chain links TRBV4-3 to TRBJ2-3; 12 positions agree with TRBD2. This CDR3 is 19 amino acids long. V was pared by 4 bases and J by 3 bases, with 14 bases of the junction left unmatched. From germline, CDR1 is LGHNA and CDR2 YSLEER. CDR3 in amino acids: CASSPQLAGGIGVTDTQYF. In DNA, the CDR3 is TGCGCCAGCAGCCCCCAACTAGCGGGGGGAATTGGTGTTACAGATACGCAGTATTTT.

The chain combines TRBV18 with TRBJ2-5, with D possibly being TRBD2 (5 bases). The length of the CDR3 is 14 residues. Between the trimmed V and J ends, which lost 3 bases and 5 bases, there was a span of 13 bases. CDR1 KGHSH and CDR2 LQKENI come from the germline V gene. The CDR3 DNA reads as TGTGCCAGCTCACCCAGCGTAGGAGGTGAGACCCAGTACTTC. This codes for CASSPSVGGETQYF.

A single count supports this clone. This sequence joins TRBV5-1 and TRBJ1-2; 7 bases are shared with TRBD1. The CDR3 consists of 12 residues. Trimming took 6 bases from V and 8 from J; bases not matched to a gene: 7. The germline CDR1 and CDR2 sequences are SGHRS and YFSETQ. This CDR3 reads CASTPTGRGYTF. CDR3 sequence (DNA): TGCGCCAGCACCCCGACAGGGCGGGGCTACACCTTC.

This rearrangement joins TRBV4-3 to TRBJ2-1; possibly TRBD2 for D (6 bases). This CDR3 is built from 14 residues. Between the trimmed V and J ends, which lost 3 bases and 5 bases, there was a span of 11 bases. Germline V gene sequence: CDR1 LGHNA, CDR2 YSLEER. The CDR3 protein is CASSQDYSNNEQFF. The CDR3, as DNA: TGCGCCAGCAGCCAGGACTATAGCAACAATGAGCAGTTCTTC.